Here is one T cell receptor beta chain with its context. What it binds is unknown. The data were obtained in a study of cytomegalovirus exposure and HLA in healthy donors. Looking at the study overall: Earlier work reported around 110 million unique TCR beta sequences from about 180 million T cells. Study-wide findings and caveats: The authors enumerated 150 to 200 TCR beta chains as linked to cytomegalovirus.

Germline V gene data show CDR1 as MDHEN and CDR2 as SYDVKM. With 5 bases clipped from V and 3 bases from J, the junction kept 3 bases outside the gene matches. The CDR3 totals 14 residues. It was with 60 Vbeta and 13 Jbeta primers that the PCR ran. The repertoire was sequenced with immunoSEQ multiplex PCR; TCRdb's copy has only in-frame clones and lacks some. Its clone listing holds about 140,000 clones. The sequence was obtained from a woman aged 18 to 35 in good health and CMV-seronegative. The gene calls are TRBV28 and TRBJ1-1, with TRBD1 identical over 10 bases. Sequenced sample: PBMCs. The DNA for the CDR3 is TGTGCCAGCAGTACCGGACAGGGGGACACTGAAGCTTTCTTT. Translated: CASSTGQGDTEAFF.